This T cell receptor beta chain came from a study of T cells after yellow fever vaccination. Overall study findings and caveats: Abundant contaminating clonotypes from the bulk population could appear in FACS-sorted repertoires. Post-booster reappearance was seen for most primary-vaccination clones (just over 95% CD4, 75% to 90% CD8). CD4 and CD8 compartments shared a small share of clonotypes, likely from convergent recombination.

This CDR3 is built from 12 residues. From germline, CDR1 is LGHNA and CDR2 YSLEER. J gave up 10 bases and V 3 bases, and 5 bases lay outside the gene matches. Conversion of TCR transcripts into cDNA relied on 5'RACE template switching, which added a universal primer site and UMIs. TCRdb re-called the 5' RACE reads with MiXCR, one entry per CDR3 protein. The table includes 50,000 to 65,000 distinct CDR3 sequences, about 6.6% detected once. This clonotype was found many times. This clonotype was sampled from a man aged 18 to 29 who received the YFV17D yellow fever vaccine. The V call is TRBV4-3, the J call TRBJ1-2; 7 nucleotides line up with TRBD1. The sequenced sample was CD8+ T cells not binding an NS4B(214-222) dextramer, sorted from PBMCs, obtained roughly 45 days after the first yellow fever vaccination. CDR3 loop: CASSQGDRFYTF. In DNA, the CDR3 is TGCGCCAGCAGCCAGGGGGACAGATTCTACACCTTC.